The 11 T cell receptor beta chains presented below share a single source sample, sequenced in a study of blood T cell repertoires in COVID-19. The table came from immunoSEQ multiplex PCR; TCRdb's copy has only in-frame clones and leaves some out. The table records some 180,000 clones, around four fifths of them present only once. Sequencing used peripheral blood. The receptors originated from a woman of 80 years or more with COVID-19, enrolled during active disease.

The chain carries TRBV5-1 and TRBJ2-7, with 8 bases fitting TRBD1. V gave up 7 bases and J gave up 6 bases; unmatched junction bases: 12. Germline V gives CDR1 SGHRS, CDR2 YFSETQ. The CDR3 is made up of 14 amino acids. CDR3 residues: CASRRGQAPGEQYF. CDR3 bases: TGCGCCAGCCGAAGGGGACAGGCCCCTGGCGAGCAGTACTTC.

The DNA for the CDR3 is TGTGCCACCAGTGACGCCCCCGGGGCGGGAGTCCCAGATACGCAGTATTTT. Translation: CATSDAPGAGVPDTQYF. The V call is TRBV24-1, the J call TRBJ2-3; 7 nucleotides agree with TRBD2. This CDR3 comprises 17 residues. The V gene's germline CDR1 is KGHDR and CDR2 SFDVKD. Trimming cost V 4 bases and J 4 bases; bases outside gene matches: 13.

This clone was observed once. This sequence joins TRBV7-2 and TRBJ2-4; no reliable D call. This CDR3 has 13 residues. CDR1 is SGHTA and CDR2 is FQGNSA in the germline V gene. Deletions cut 3 bases from V and 0 bases from J, with 3 bases between. The DNA for the CDR3 is TGTGCCAGCAGCTTTCTAGCCAAAAACATTCAGTACTTC. Protein product: CASSFLAKNIQYF. Drawing the rest from reference TRBV7-2 and TRBJ2-4, the complete variable domain is GAGVSQSPSNKVTEKGKDVELRCDPISGHTALYWYRQSLGQGLEFLIYFQGNSAPDKSGLPSDRFSAERTGGSVSTLTIQRTQQEDSAVYLCASSFLAKNIQYFGAGTRLSVL.

The rearrangement uses TRBV6-4 and TRBJ1-1; D ambiguous. The V gene lost 3 bases and the J gene lost 11 bases, with 16 bases spanning the gap. The CDR3 length is 13 residues. The V gene's germline CDR1 is MRHNA and CDR2 SNTAGT. The CDR3, as DNA: TGTGCCAGCAGTGAGACCGTCTACGGGGAGGCTTTCTTT. This sequence encodes CASSETVYGEAFF.

The chain employs TRBV18 and TRBJ1-5; tentative D call: TRBD1 (6 bases). The germline V gene has CDR1 KGHSH and CDR2 LQKENI. Trimming cost V 1 base and J 6 bases, with 10 bases left between them. The CDR3 is 14 residues long. CDR3 in DNA: TGTGCCAGCTCACCACGTAGGGGGATTCAGCCCCAGCATTTT. This sequence encodes CASSPRRGIQPQHF.

The V call is TRBV9, the J call TRBJ1-6; D possibly corresponds to TRBD1 (6 bases). The CDR3 is made up of 17 amino acids. Trimming shortened V by 4 bases and J by 5 bases, and 19 bases separated the two germline ends. CDR1 and CDR2 from the germline V gene are SGDLS and YYNGEE. Written as DNA, the CDR3 is TGTGCCAGCAGCCCCCGTCTGTTAGCAGGGGATAATTCACCCCTCCACTTT. Its protein is CASSPRLLAGDNSPLHF. The full variable domain, rest sourced from reference TRBV9 and TRBJ1-6, is DSGVTQTPKHLITATGQRVTLRCSPRSGDLSVYWYQQSLDQGLQFLIQYYNGEERAKGNILERFSAQQFPDLHSELNLSSLELGDSALYFCASSPRLLAGDNSPLHFGNGTRLTVT.

The gene calls are TRBV10-3 and TRBJ2-7, with a tentative D call TRBD1 (6 bases). Trimming shortened V by 6 bases and J by 4 bases, and 10 bases separated the two germline ends. This CDR3 is 12 amino acids long. The germline CDR1 and CDR2 sequences are ENHRY and SYGVKD. The CDR3 DNA reads TGTGCCATCAGGGGGACATCGTACGAGCAGTACTTC. Its translation: CAIRGTSYEQYF.

The chain combines TRBV5-1 with TRBJ2-5; 13 bases agree with TRBD2. The CDR3 is 16 amino acids. The germline V gene encodes CDR1 SGHRS and CDR2 YFSETQ. J lost 2 bases, V lost 3 bases, and 4 bases had no gene match. CDR3 sequence reads: CASSSTGLAGQETQYF. The CDR3 DNA sequence: TGCGCCAGCAGCTCAACGGGACTAGCGGGACAAGAGACCCAGTACTTC.

V usage is TRBV4-1 and J usage is TRBJ1-4; the D gene is possibly TRBD1 (5 bases). The V gene lost 4 bases and the J gene lost 4 bases, with 16 bases spanning the gap. The CDR3 consists of 16 residues. Germline V lookup: CDR1 MGHRA, CDR2 YSYEKL. The CDR3 region is CASSPSQGGDNEKLFF. The CDR3 DNA reads TGCGCCAGCAGCCCAAGCCAGGGTGGGGATAATGAAAAACTGTTTTTT.

The chain joins TRBV6-4 to TRBJ2-3; 7 nucleotides agree with TRBD1. Per germline, CDR1 MRHNA and CDR2 SNTAGT. V gave up 4 bases and J gave up 4 bases; unmatched junction bases: 5. The CDR3 consists of 14 residues. Here the CDR3 reads CASSAQGFADTQYF. The CDR3 nucleotides read TGTGCCAGCAGTGCACAGGGGTTTGCAGATACGCAGTATTTT.

J is TRBJ1-2 and V is TRBV15; the match to TRBD1 covers 8 bases. V was clipped by 5 bases and J by 4 bases; unmatched bases: 12. Germline CDR1 reads LNHNV; CDR2 reads YYDKDF (reference sequence). The CDR3 contains 16 residues. The chain's CDR3 is CATSSRTPGQGYGYTF. CDR3 coding DNA: TGTGCCACCAGCTCACGGACCCCAGGACAGGGCTATGGCTACACCTTC.